This T cell receptor (beta chain) was found in a study of cytomegalovirus exposure and HLA in healthy donors. Study information: There were just under 400 genotyped donors. Of these, roughly 80% fell in the genetic ancestry cluster associated with self-reported Caucasian donors.

Points from the study as a whole: For most TCR beta V segments, an earlier analysis put the productive rate at about 90% or about 30% of the time.

In the case of this clone: Antigen unknown.

Donors had nominal health at sampling but likely had unrecorded immune exposures. Germline loops: CDR1 SGHTA, CDR2 FQGNSA. V dropped 5 bases and J dropped 7; count of bases not matched to a gene: 7. There are 16 residues in the CDR3. 13 Jbeta primers and 60 Vbeta primers were used for the PCR. Produced via immunoSEQ multiplex PCR; TCRdb's table is partial and in-frame only. The sample has around 140,000 clones; approximately 87% are singletons. The sample was PBMCs. The V gene is TRBV7-2, the J gene TRBJ2-1; TRBD2 aligns across 14 bases. This receptor was obtained from a man in his forties in good health and CMV-seronegative. CDR3 loop: CASSPAGLAGANEQFF. DNA of the CDR3: TGTGCCAGCAGCCCCGCGGGACTAGCGGGAGCTAATGAGCAGTTCTTC.